This TCR beta chain was recorded in a study of spatial heterogeneity in lung cancer. Study-wide context: Combinations of a unique TCR and a UMI were tallied in raw reads, and on average each appeared more than ten times.

Individual TCR cDNA molecules each bore their own unique molecular identifier. MiXCR was run by TCRdb on the 5' RACE reads, yielding one entry per CDR3 protein. The sample has about 11,000 distinct CDR3 sequences, under 10% seen once. The time point denotes: sample taken at primary tumor resection. The donors comprised around 76 untreated early-stage non-small cell lung cancer patients. Whole RNA, isolated from tumor, nontumor lung or frozen PBMC, was sequenced without prior sorting. Broader study findings: How many expanded intratumoral alpha and beta TCRs were present tracked the tumor mutation count, which was a count of nonsynonymous mutations.

This clonotype ranks as medium-sized. Antigen: not known. The library was prepared for alpha chains; this beta chain is a stray read, so its frequency means little. This sequence was found in a female donor with early-stage non-small cell lung cancer. Here the sequenced sample was lung tumor tissue, taken at surgery.

The CDR3 nucleotides read TGTGCCAGCAGCTTGGACGCATCTTTCAATCAGCCCCAGCATTTT. Translated: CASSLDASFNQPQHF. The genes are TRBV7-9 and TRBJ1-5; D unclear. The CDR3 has 15 amino acids. The germline V gene encodes CDR1 SEHNR and CDR2 FQNEAQ (reference sequence). V was cut by 3 bases and J by 3 bases, with 12 bases left in between.